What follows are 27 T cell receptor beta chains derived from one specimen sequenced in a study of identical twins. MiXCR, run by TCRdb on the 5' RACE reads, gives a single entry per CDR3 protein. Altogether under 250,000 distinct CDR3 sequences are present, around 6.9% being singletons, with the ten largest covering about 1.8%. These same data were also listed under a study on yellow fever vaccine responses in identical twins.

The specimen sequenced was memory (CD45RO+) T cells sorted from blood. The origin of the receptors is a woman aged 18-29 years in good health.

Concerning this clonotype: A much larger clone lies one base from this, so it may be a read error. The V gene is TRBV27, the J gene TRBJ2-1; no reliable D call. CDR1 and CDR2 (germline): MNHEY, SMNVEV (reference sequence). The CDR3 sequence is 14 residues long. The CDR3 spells CASSFVPLYIEQFF. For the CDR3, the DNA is TGTGCCAGCAGTTTCGTTCCCCTCTACATTGAGCAGTTCTTC.

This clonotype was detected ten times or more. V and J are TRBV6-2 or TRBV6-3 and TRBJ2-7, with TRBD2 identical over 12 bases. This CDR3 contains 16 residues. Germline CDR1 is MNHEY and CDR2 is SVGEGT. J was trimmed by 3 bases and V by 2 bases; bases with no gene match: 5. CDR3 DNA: TGTGCCAGCAGTTACGAACCGGGACTAGCGGGCTACGAGCAGTACTTC. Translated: CASSYEPGLAGYEQYF.

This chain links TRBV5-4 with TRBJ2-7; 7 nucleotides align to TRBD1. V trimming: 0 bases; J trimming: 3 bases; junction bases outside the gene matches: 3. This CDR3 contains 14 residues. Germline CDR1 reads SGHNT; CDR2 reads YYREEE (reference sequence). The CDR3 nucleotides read TGTGCCAGCAGCTTGGACAGGGGCATCTACGAGCAGTACTTC. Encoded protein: CASSLDRGIYEQYF.

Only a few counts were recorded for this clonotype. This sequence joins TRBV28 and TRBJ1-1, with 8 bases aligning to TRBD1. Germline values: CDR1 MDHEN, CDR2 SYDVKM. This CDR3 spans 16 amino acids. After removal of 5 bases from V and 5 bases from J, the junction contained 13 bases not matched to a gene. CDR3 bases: TGTGCCAGCAGTAACCCCGGCAGGACAGGGCTAACTGAAGCTTTCTTT. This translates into CASSNPGRTGLTEAFF.

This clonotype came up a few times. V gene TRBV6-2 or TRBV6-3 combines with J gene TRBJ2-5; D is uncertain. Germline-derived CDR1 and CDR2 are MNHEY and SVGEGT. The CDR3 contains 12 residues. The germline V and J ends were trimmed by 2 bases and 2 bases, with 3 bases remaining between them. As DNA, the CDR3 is TGTGCCAGCAGTTACCAACAAGAGACCCAGTACTTC. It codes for CASSYQQETQYF.

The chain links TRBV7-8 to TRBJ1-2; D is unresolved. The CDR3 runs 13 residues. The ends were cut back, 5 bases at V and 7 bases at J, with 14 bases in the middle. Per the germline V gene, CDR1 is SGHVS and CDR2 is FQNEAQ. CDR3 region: CASSPEVAAGYTF. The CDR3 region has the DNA TGTGCCAGCAGCCCGGAGGTAGCGGCTGGCTACACCTTC.

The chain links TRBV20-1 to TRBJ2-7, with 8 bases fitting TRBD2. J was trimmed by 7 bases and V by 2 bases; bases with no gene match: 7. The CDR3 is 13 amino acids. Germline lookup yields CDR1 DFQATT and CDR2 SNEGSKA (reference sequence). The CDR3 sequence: CSARTSGGFEQYF. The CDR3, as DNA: TGCAGTGCTAGAACTAGCGGTGGATTTGAGCAGTACTTC.

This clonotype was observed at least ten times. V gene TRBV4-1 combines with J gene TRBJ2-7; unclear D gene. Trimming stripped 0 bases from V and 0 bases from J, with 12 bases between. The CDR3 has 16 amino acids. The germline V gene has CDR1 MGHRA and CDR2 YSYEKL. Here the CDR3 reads CASSQEYGLSSYEQYF. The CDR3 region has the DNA TGCGCCAGCAGCCAAGAGTATGGATTAAGCTCCTACGAGCAGTACTTC.

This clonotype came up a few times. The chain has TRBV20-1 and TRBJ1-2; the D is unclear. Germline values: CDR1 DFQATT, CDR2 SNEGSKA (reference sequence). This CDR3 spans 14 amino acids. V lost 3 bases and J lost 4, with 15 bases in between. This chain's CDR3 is CSASMGQAFYGYTF. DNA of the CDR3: TGCAGTGCTAGTATGGGTCAGGCTTTCTATGGCTACACCTTC.

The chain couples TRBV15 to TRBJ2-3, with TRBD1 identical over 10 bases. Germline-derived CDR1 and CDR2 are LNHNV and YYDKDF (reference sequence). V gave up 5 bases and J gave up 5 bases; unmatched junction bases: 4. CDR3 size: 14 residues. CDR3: CATSGGTGEDTQYF. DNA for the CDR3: TGTGCCACCAGCGGCGGGACAGGGGAAGATACGCAGTATTTT.

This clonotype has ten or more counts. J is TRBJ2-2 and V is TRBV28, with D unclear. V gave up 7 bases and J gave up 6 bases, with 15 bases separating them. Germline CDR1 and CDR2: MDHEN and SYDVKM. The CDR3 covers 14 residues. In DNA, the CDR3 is TGTGCCAGCACCCCCGTCGTAGGGCCCGGGGAGCTGTTTTTT. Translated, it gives CASTPVVGPGELFF.

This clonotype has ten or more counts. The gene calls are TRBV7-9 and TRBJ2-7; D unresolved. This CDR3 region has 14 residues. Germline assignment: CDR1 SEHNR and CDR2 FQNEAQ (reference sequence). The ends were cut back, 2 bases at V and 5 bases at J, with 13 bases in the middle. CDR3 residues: CASSLTAIAHEQYF. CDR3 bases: TGTGCCAGCAGCTTAACGGCTATCGCCCACGAGCAGTACTTC.

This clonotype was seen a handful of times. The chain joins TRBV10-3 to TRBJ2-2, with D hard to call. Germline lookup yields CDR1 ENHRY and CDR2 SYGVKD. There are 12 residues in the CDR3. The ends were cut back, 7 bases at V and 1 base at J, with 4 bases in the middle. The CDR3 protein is CAITENTGELFF. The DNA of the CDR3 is TGTGCCATCACAGAGAACACCGGGGAGCTGTTTTTT.

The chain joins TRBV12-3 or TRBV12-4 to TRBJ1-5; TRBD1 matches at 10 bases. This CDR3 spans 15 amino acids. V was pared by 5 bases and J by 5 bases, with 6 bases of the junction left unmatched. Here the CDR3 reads CASSHGTGEYQPQHF. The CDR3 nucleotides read TGTGCCAGCAGTCACGGGACAGGGGAGTATCAGCCCCAGCATTTT.

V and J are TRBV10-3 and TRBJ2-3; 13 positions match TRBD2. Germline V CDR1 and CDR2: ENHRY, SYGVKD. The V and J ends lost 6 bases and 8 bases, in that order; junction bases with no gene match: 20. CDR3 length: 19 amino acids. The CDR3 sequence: CAIRESPGLAGSSSVTQYF. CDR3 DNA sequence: TGTGCCATCAGAGAGAGCCCGGGACTAGCGGGATCGAGCTCAGTTACGCAGTATTTT.

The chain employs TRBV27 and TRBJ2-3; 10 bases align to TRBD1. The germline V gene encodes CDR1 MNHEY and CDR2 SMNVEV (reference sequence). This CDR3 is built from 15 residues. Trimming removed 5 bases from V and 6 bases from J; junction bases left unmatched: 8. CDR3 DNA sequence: TGTGCCAGCAGTCGACAGGGGGCTGAAGGGGATACGCAGTATTTT. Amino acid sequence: CASSRQGAEGDTQYF.

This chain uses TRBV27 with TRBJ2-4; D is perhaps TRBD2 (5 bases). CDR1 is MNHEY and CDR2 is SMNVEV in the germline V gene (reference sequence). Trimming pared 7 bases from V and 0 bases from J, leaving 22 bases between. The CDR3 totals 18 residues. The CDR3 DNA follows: TGTGCCAGCACCGCTACCATGGGGAGAACAATAGCCAAAAACATTCAGTACTTC. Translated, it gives CASTATMGRTIAKNIQYF.

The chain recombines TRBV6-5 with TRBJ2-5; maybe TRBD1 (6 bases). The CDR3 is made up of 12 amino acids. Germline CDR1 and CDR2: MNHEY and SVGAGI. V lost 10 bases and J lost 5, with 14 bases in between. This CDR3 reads CATGTTGETQYF. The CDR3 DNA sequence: TGTGCCACCGGGACAACCGGGGAGACCCAGTACTTC.

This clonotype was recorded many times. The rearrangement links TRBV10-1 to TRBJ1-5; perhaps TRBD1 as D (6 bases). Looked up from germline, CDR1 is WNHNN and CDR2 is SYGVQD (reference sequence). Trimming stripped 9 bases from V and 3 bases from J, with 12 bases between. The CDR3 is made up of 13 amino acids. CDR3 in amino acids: CARNRVYNQPQHF. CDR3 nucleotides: TGCGCCAGAAACAGGGTTTACAATCAGCCCCAGCATTTT.

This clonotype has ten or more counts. CDR3 DNA: TGTGCCAGCAGTTTACCCCAGGCTATTGAGCAGTATTTT. It codes for CASSLPQAIEQYF. The chain links TRBV12-3 or TRBV12-4 to TRBJ2-3; D not certain. This CDR3 spans 13 amino acids. Trimming took off 2 bases at V and 11 bases at J, with 14 bases between the two ends.

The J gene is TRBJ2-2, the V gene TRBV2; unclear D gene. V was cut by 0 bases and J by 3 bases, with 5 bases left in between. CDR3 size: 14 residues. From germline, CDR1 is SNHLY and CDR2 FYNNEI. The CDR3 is CASSEALHTGELFF. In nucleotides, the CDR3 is TGTGCCAGCAGTGAAGCGCTCCACACCGGGGAGCTGTTTTTT.

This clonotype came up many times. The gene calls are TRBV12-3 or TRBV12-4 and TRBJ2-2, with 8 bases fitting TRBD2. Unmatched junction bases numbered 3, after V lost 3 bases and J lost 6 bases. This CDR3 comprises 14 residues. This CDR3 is CASSLATSAGELFF. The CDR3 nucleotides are TGTGCCAGCAGTTTGGCGACTAGCGCCGGGGAGCTGTTTTTT.

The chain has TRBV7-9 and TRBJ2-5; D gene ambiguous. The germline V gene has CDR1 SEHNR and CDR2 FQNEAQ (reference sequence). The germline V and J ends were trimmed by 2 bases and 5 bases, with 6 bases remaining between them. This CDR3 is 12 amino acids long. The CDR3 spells CASSLNTETQYF. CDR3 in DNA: TGTGCCAGCAGCTTAAATACGGAGACCCAGTACTTC.

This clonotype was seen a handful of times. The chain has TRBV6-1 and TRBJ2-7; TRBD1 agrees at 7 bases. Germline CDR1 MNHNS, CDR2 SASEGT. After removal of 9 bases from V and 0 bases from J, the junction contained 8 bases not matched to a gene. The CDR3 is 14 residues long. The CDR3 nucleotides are TGTGCCAGTACACCGGGACAGAGCTCCTACGAGCAGTACTTC. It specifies CASTPGQSSYEQYF.

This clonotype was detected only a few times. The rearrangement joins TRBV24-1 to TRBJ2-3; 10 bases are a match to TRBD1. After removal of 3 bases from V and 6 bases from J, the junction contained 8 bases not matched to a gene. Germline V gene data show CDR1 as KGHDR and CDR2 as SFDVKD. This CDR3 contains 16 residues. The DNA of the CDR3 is TGTGCCACCAGTGATCCCGGGACAGGGGAGTTTGATACGCAGTATTTT. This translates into CATSDPGTGEFDTQYF.

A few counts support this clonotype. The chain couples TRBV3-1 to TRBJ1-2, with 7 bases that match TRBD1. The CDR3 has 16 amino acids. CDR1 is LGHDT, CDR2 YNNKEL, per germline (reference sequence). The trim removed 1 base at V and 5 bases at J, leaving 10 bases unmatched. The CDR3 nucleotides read TGTGCCAGCAGCCAAGCTTCCCGGACAGGTGGATATGGCTACACCTTC. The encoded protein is CASSQASRTGGYGYTF.

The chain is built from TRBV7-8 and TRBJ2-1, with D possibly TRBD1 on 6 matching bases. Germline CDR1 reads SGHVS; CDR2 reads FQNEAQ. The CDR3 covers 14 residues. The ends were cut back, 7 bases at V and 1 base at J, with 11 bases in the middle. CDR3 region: CASTRDNSYNEQFF. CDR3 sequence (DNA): TGTGCCAGCACCCGGGACAATTCCTACAATGAGCAGTTCTTC.